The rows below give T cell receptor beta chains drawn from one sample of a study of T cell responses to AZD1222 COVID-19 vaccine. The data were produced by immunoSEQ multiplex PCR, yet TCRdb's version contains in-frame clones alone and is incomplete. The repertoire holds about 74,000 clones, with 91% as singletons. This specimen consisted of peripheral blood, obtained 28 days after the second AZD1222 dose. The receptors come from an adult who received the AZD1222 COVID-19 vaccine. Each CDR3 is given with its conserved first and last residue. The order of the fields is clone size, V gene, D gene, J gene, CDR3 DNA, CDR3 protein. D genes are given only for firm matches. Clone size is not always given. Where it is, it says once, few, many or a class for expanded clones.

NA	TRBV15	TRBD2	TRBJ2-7	TGTGCCACCAGCAGACCTTCCGGGACTAGCGGGAACGAGCAGTACTTC	CATSRPSGTSGNEQYF
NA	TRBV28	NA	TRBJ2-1	TGTGCCAGCAGTGTCGCCCGGGAGTTGTTCTTC	CASSVARELFF
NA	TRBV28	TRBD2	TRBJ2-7	TGTGCCAGCAGCCAGACTAGCGGGACTTACCACGAGCAGTACTTC	CASSQTSGTYHEQYF
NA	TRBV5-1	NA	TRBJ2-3	TGCGCCAGCAGCTTGAGCACAGATACGCAGTATTTT	CASSLSTDTQYF
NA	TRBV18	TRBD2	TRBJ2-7	TGTGCCAGCTCACCAATGCGGGAGGGCCACGAGCAGTACTTC	CASSPMREGHEQYF
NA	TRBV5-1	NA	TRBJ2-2	TGCGCCAGCAGGCAGAGGCCTTCGAACACCGGGGAGCTGTTTTTT	CASRQRPSNTGELFF
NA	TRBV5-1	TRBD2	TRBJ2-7	TGCGCCAGCAGCTTTAGCGGGAGGGCCTCCTACGAGCAGTACTTC	CASSFSGRASYEQYF
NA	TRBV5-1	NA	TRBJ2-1	TGCGCCAGCAGCTTGGCGGACCCTCCGTTGGAGTTCTTC	CASSLADPPLEFF
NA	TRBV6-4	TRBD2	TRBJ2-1	TGTGCCAGCAGTGAGGGACTAGATCAACCCCAGTTCTTC	CASSEGLDQPQFF
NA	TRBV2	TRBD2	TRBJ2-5	TGTGCCAGCAGGGGGGGGGAAGCACAAGAGACCCAGTACTTC	CASRGGEAQETQYF
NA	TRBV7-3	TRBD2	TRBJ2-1	TGTGCCAGCAGCCCTTCTAGCGGGAGGTACAATGAGCAGTTCTTC	CASSPSSGRYNEQFF
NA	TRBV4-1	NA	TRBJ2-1	TGCGCCAGCAGCCAAGTACAGGTCGTGGGCAATGAGCAGTTCTTC	CASSQVQVVGNEQFF
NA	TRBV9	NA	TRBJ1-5	TGTGCCAGCAGCGCAAGCTGGGGATATCAGCCCCAGCATTTT	CASSASWGYQPQHF
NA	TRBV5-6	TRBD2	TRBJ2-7	TGTGCCAGCAGCTTGGATCAAGCGGGAGGGCCCGTTAGCCACGAGCAGTACTTC	CASSLDQAGGPVSHEQYF
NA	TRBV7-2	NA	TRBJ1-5	TGTGCCAGCAGCCCCAGCCTTAGCAATCAGCCCCAGCATTTT	CASSPSLSNQPQHF
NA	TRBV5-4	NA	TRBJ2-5	TGTGCCAGCAGCTTGAGGGGGGGACGATCAAGGGAGACCCAGTACTTC	CASSLRGGRSRETQYF
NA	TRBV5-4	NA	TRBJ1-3	TGTGCCAGCAGCTCGGGGGGATTGGACTCTGGAAACACCATATATTTT	CASSSGGLDSGNTIYF
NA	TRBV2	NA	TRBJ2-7	TGTGCCAGCAGTGAAGCCCCATCCTACAACTACGAGCAGTACTTC	CASSEAPSYNYEQYF
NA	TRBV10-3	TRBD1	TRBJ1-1	TGTGCCATCAGCCCCGACAGGGTTGGGCCTGCTGAAGCTTTCTTT	CAISPDRVGPAEAFF
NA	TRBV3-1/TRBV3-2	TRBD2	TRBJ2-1	TGTGCCAGCAGCCTAGACTCACGGGAGGCGTTCTTC	CASSLDSREAFF
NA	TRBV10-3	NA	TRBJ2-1	TGTGCCATCAGTGAAGGTGGGGGGAAGGATGAGCAGTTCTTC	CAISEGGGKDEQFF
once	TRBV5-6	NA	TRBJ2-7	TGTGCCAGCAGCTTGGCCTCTCCTTCCGAGCAGTACTTC	CASSLASPSEQYF
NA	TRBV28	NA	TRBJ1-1	TGTGCCAGCATATGGACGGGCCGTACTGAAGCTTTCTTT	CASIWTGRTEAFF
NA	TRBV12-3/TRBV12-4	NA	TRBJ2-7	TGTGCCAGCACGGGACTGGACTCCTACGAGCAGTACTTC	CASTGLDSYEQYF
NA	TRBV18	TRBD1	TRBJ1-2	TGTGCCAGCTCACCTACAGGGGTGGGAGCTACGGATGGCTACACCTTC	CASSPTGVGATDGYTF
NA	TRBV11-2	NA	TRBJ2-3	TGTGCCAGCAGCTTATTACAAAACACAGATACGCAGTATTTT	CASSLLQNTDTQYF
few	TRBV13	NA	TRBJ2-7	TGTGCCAGCAGCTTAGGCCGGGGTACTTACGAGCAGTACTTC	CASSLGRGTYEQYF
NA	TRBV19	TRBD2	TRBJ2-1	TGTGCCAGTAGTATACAGGTGGGAGGGCCCCGGGGAGAGCAGTTCTTC	CASSIQVGGPRGEQFF
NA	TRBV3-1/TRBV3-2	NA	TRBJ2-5	TGTGCCAGCAGCCAAGACCTAAAAGGGACCCAGTACTTC	CASSQDLKGTQYF
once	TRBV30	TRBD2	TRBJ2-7	TGTGCCTGGAACACCGGGACTAGCGGCTACGAGCAGTACTTC	CAWNTGTSGYEQYF
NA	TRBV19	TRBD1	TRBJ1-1	TGTGCCAGTAGTCTATCACAGGGGAGCACTGAAGCTTTCTTT	CASSLSQGSTEAFF
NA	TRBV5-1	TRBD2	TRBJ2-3	TGCGCCAGCAGCCTGGGACTAGCGGGATTTAGCACAGATACGCAGTATTTT	CASSLGLAGFSTDTQYF
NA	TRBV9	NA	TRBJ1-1	TGTGCCAGCAGCGCCACCTCAGAGACTGAAGCTTTCTTT	CASSATSETEAFF
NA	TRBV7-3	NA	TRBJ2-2	TGTGCCAGCAGCTTAAGGAGACGAGGAAGCGGGGAGCTGTTTTTT	CASSLRRRGSGELFF
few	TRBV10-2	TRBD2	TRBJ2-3	TGCGCCAGCCGGACTAGCGGGAAGGGGGCCACAGATACGCAGTATTTT	CASRTSGKGATDTQYF
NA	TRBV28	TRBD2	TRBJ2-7	TGTGCCAGCAGTGGGTCTAGCGGGAGTCGTTACGAGCAGTACTTC	CASSGSSGSRYEQYF
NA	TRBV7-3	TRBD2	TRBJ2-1	TGTGCCAGCAGTCGGACTAGCGGGAGAAATGAGCAGTTCTTC	CASSRTSGRNEQFF
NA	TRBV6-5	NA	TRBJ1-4	TGTGCCAGCAGTTACCTGGGGGATGAAAAACTGTTTTTT	CASSYLGDEKLFF
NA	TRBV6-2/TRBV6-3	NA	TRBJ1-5	TGTGCCAGCAGTTACAATGGGGCGAATAGCAATCAGCCCCAGCATTTT	CASSYNGANSNQPQHF
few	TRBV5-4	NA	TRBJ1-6	TGTGCCAGCAGCCCTCGGGACATCAATTCACCCCTCCACTTT	CASSPRDINSPLHF
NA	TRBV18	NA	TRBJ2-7	TGTGCCAGCTCACCGAGCTCTGTTTACGAGCAGTACTTC	CASSPSSVYEQYF
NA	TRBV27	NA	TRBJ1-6	TGTGCCAGCAGCTCCACGGGGGGATATAATTCACCCCTCCACTTT	CASSSTGGYNSPLHF
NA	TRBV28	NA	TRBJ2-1	TGTGCCACCCAGGGCAAATTCAAGTCCTACAATGAGCAGTTCTTC	CATQGKFKSYNEQFF
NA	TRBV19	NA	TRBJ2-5	TGTGCCAGTAGTATCGGGGCAGACCACGAGACCCAGTACTTC	CASSIGADHETQYF
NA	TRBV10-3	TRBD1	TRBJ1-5	TGTGCCATTAGGGACAGGGTTAATCAGCCCCAGCATTTT	CAIRDRVNQPQHF
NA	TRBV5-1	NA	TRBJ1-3	TGCGCCAGCAGCTTAAGTGTTTCAGGAAACACCATATATTTT	CASSLSVSGNTIYF
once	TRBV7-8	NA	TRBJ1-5	TGTGCCAGCAGCTTAGCTGTCGGAACAAGGCCCCAGCATTTT	CASSLAVGTRPQHF
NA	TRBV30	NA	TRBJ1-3	TGTGCCTCTACCATGGACTCTGGAAACACCATATATTTT	CASTMDSGNTIYF